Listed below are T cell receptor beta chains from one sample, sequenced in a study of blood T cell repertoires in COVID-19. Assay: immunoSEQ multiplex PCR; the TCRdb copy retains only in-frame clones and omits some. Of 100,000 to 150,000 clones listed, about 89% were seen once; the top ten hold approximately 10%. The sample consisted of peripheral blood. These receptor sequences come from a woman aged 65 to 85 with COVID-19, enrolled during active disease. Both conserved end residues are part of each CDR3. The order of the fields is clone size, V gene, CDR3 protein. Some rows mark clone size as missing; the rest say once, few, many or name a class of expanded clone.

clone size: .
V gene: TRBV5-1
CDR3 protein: CASSFVGGDEQYF

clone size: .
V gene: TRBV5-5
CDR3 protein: CASEFSMRTNEKLFF

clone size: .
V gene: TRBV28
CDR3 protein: CASSPGITEIHEQYF

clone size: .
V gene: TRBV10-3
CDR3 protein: CAISGTGEKLFF

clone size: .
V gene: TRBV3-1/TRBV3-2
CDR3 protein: CASSQILQGGYTF

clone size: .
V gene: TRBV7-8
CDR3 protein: CASSSERAKSGELFF

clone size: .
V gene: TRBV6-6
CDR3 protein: CASSDRDTPWNTIYF

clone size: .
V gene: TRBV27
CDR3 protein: CASTRAGAHNEQFF

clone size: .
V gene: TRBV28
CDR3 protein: CASTRPGGNQPQHF

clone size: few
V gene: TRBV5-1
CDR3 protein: CASRTGTSGGAPNEQFF

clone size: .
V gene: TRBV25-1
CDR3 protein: CASKQTNTGELFF

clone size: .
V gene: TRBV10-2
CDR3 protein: CASTGQGASSPLHF

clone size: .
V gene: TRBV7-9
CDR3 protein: CASSLTGTEDEQYF

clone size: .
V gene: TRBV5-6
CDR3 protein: CASSFEDRYEQYF

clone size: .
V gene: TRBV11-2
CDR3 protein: CASSPQGDTIRFPRTIYF

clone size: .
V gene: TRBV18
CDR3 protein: CASSPPGVGGNTIYF

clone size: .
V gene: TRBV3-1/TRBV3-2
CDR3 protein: CASSQEGLANIQYF

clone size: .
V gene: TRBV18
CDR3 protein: CASSRYGIQGGSNQPQHF

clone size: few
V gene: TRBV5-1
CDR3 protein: CASSLGGPNQPQHF

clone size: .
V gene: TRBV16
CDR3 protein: CASSLGLGGSNQPQHF

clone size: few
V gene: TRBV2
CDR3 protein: CASSSHGGFSGNTIYF

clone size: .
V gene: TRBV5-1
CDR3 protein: CASSLVPAGNTIYF

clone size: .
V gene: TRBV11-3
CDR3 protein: CASSSRRGNEQFF

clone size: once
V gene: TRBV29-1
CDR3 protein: CSADTGGLEAFF

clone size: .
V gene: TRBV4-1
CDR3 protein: CASSQEQPGAAGKNIQYF

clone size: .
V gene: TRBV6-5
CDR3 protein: CASSFRDRGLYEQYF

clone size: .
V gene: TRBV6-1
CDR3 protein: CASSEGGRLRYTF

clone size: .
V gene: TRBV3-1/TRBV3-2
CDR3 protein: CASSPQRTGHGYTF

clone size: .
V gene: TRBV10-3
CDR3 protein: CAISSGGMGEAFF

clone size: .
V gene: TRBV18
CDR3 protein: CASSPLGASYNEQFF

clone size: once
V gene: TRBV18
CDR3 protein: CASSPPRDSRNTIYF

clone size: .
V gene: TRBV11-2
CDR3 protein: CASSLRTGGYEQYF

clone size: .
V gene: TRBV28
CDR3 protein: CASSLPGTAGYEQYF

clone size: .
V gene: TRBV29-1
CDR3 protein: CSVEGLAGVAEQFF

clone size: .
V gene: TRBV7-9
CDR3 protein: CASSLGGTGGIYGYTF

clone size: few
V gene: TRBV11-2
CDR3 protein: CASSLGGALGKQYF

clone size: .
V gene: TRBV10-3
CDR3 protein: CASRGGGNTEAFF

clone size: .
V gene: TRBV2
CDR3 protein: CASSRLLTYEQYF

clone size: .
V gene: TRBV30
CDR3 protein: CAWRPQGGTRTDTQYF

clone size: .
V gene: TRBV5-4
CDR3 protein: CASSVDRDSPLHF

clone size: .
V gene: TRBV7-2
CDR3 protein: CASTRDRGLAGGDGYTF

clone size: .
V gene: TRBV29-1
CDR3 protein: CSVEALTGGGYEQYF

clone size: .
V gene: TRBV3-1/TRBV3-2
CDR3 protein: CASSLISTDTQYF

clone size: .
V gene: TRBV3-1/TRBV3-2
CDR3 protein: CASSQLPGQGFNYGYTF